The sequence of this T cell receptor (beta chain) was determined in a study of shared clonotypes between healthy human individuals. CDR1 MGHRA and CDR2 YSYEKL come from the germline V gene. The CDR3 spans 13 residues. V was cut by 0 bases and J by 7 bases, with 10 bases left in between. Study-level points and caveats: Having only a few donors restricted how much genetic and exposure-history diversity was captured.

For each subset, genomic DNA was distributed in equal portions over several immunoSEQ plates. Sequencing used immunoSEQ multiplex PCR; TCRdb keeps in-frame clones, though not all of them. The sample consists of roughly 1.5 million clones, 98% of them appearing once. The donor cohort consisted entirely of Caucasian adults residing in Nashville, Tennessee. Remarks on this clone: Its antigen is not identified.

The clonotype comes from a man aged 25 to 45 in good health. The chain combines TRBV4-1 with TRBJ2-7; D is uncertain. Sample: naive CD4+ T cells sorted from blood. Regarding subset: CD45RA+ positively selected. The CDR3 DNA reads TGCGCCAGCAGCCAAGAAAGGATGGGGGAGCAGTACTTC. This gives the protein CASSQERMGEQYF.